This record looks at one TCR beta chain sequence and its context. Its antigen remains undetermined. One base away there is no much larger clone; base qualities are not given. This entry comes from a study of T cell changes during pregnancy in multiple sclerosis (dated by TCRdb to about 2019). Study-wide context: Changes in the T cell repertoire over the course of pregnancy were examined in this study in women with multiple sclerosis.

Sequences MDHEN (CDR1) and SYDVKM (CDR2) are obtained from the germline V gene. The CDR3 measures 15 amino acids from cysteine to phenylalanine. The only DNA kept is the CDR3, 45 bases in frame from the first base. V trim: 2 bases; J trim: 2 bases; unmatched bases: 4. Libraries were prepared through the immunoSEQ multiplex PCR assay. TCRdb took this table from immuneACCESS and kept in-frame rearrangements with V and J called. Such tables lack part of the clones; where checked against another copy, unresolved V genes explain under half of the gap, and the rest is unexplained. The sample profile shows more than 80,000 clones; 92% of them were found once. The ten largest clones add up to 1.5% of the sample.

The sequencing used peripheral blood, collected in the first trimester of pregnancy. The sequence came from a female donor with multiple sclerosis, enrolled in a pregnancy study. The rearranged chain carries TRBV28 and TRBJ2-3; 7 bases in the middle match TRBD2. The CDR3 protein: CASSLAGVVTDTQYF. The nucleotide sequence is TGTGCCAGCAGTTTAGCGGGAGTGGTCACAGATACGCAGTATTTT.